These 26 T cell receptor beta chains were all obtained from the same sample, sequenced in a study of T-cell reconstitution after alpha-beta-depleted transplantation in children. Construction of the TCRbeta library involved unique molecular identifiers. From the PCR reads, TCRdb called clonotypes with MiXCR, one entry per CDR3 protein. The data hold around 94,000 distinct CDR3 sequences, with 4.5% to 7.5% observed a single time. The source was PBMCs, mostly from graft donor cells, collected 60 days after TCRalphabeta/CD19-depleted stem cell transplant. These receptors were obtained from a female patient aged 2-9 years who had a stem cell transplant for Fanconi anemia, so the T cells may come from the graft donor.

V gene TRBV7-2 combines with J gene TRBJ2-5; no firm D call. Per the germline V gene, CDR1 is SGHTA and CDR2 is FQGNSA. V lost 5 bases and J 7 bases, leaving 11 bases between the germline ends. The CDR3 is 12 amino acids. Here the CDR3 DNA reads TGTGCCAGCAGCCCACCCTTCGGGACCCAGTACTTC. This translates into CASSPPFGTQYF.

This clonotype was counted many times. The V and J genes are TRBV11-1 and TRBJ2-3, with a weak D call TRBD1 (6 bases). V was pared by 1 base and J by 7 bases, with 18 bases between. The CDR3 extends over 16 amino acids. Germline V gives CDR1 SGHAT, CDR2 FQDESV (reference sequence). CDR3 sequence: CASSLGAAGALHTQYF. The CDR3 nucleotides are TGTGCCAGCAGCTTAGGTGCGGCAGGGGCGCTTCATACGCAGTATTTT.

This clonotype was found many times. V and J are TRBV20-1 and TRBJ2-7; 7 bases agree with TRBD1. Looked up from germline, CDR1 is DFQATT and CDR2 is SNEGSKA (reference sequence). With 3 bases clipped from V and 6 bases from J, the junction kept 17 bases outside the gene matches. The CDR3 is 16 residues long. In DNA form, the CDR3 reads TGCAGTGCTAGGGGACACGGGACAGCCCTAATCGGCGAGCAGTACTTC. It yields the protein CSARGHGTALIGEQYF.

There are many counts of this clonotype. The gene calls are TRBV14 and TRBJ2-1; 11 positions match TRBD2. V shed 4 bases and J 6 bases; nucleotides not matched to a gene: 5. The V gene's germline CDR1 is SGHDN and CDR2 FVKESK. This CDR3 is built from 15 residues. The CDR3 DNA reads as TGTGCCAGCAGCCTGATAGCGGGGGGGAGCAATGAGCAGTTCTTC. This codes for CASSLIAGGSNEQFF. The variable domain in full, completed from reference TRBV14 and TRBJ2-1, reads EAGVTQFPSHSVIEKGQTVTLRCDPISGHDNLYWYRRVMGKEIKFLLHFVKESKQDESGMPNNRFLAERTGGTYSTLKVQPAELEDSGVYFCASSLIAGGSNEQFFGPGTRLTVL.

This clonotype was seen only a few times. The rearrangement links TRBV20-1 to TRBJ2-5, with a possible D match to TRBD1 (6 bases). The CDR3 extends over 13 amino acids. The germline CDR1 and CDR2 sequences are DFQATT and SNEGSKA (reference sequence). V was cut by 4 bases and J by 8 bases, with 17 bases left in between. The CDR3 DNA is TGCAGTGCTACAACCGTCGACAGGTCAACCCAGTACTTC. Its translation: CSATTVDRSTQYF.

The J gene is TRBJ2-1, the V gene TRBV28, with 12 bases that match TRBD2. The CDR3 loop spans 14 amino acids. Trimming cost V 8 bases and J 4 bases; bases outside gene matches: 3. Germline assignment: CDR1 MDHEN and CDR2 SYDVKM. DNA of the CDR3: TGTGCCAGCCAGCTAGCGGGGGGGTACAATGAGCAGTTCTTC. Translating it yields CASQLAGGYNEQFF.

This clonotype was counted many times. The rearrangement uses TRBV28 and TRBJ2-7; 11 bases align to TRBD1. Germline V lookup: CDR1 MDHEN, CDR2 SYDVKM. The CDR3 is 13 amino acids. With 9 bases clipped from V and 3 bases from J, the junction kept 4 bases outside the gene matches. Written as DNA, the CDR3 is TGTGCCAGTAAAGGGACAGGGGGCTACGAGCAGTACTTC. This gives the protein CASKGTGGYEQYF.

The chain couples TRBV5-1 to TRBJ2-1; D gene uncertain. The germline CDR1 and CDR2 sequences are SGHRS and YFSETQ. V was pared by 2 bases and J by 4 bases, with 13 bases between. This CDR3 spans 15 amino acids. The CDR3 DNA reads TGCGCCAGCAGCTTAAATCCATCAACTTACAATGAGCAGTTCTTC. Its protein product is CASSLNPSTYNEQFF.

This clonotype was counted ten times or more. V and J are TRBV5-1 and TRBJ2-3, with 10 bases matching TRBD1. This CDR3 comprises 15 residues. Per the germline V gene, CDR1 is SGHRS and CDR2 is YFSETQ. V gave up 2 bases and J gave up 2 bases; unmatched junction bases: 2. The chain's CDR3 is CASSLGTGVTDTQYF. The CDR3 DNA is TGCGCCAGCAGCTTAGGGACAGGGGTCACAGATACGCAGTATTTT. Supplemented by reference TRBV5-1 and TRBJ2-3, the full variable domain reads KAGVTQTPRYLIKTRGQQVTLSCSPISGHRSVSWYQQTPGQGLQFLFEYFSETQRNKGNFPGRFSGRQFSNSRSEMNVSTLELGDSALYLCASSLGTGVTDTQYFGPGTRLTVL.

This clonotype was counted only a few times. The chain is built from TRBV18 and TRBJ2-1; TRBD2 matches at 10 bases. This CDR3 region has 15 residues. The trim removed 1 base at V and 8 bases at J, leaving 5 bases unmatched. Per the germline V gene, CDR1 is KGHSH and CDR2 is LQKENI. CDR3: CASSPLAGGSDEQFF. The CDR3 DNA reads as TGTGCCAGCTCACCACTAGCGGGAGGTAGCGATGAGCAGTTCTTC.

The rearrangement uses TRBV23-1 and TRBJ2-7, with D tentatively TRBD1 or TRBD2 (5 bases each). TRBV23-1 is known as an ORF, though its function is uncertain. The length of the CDR3 is 16 residues. V dropped 0 bases and J dropped 3 bases, with 15 bases sitting between them. CDR3 region: CASSQSGWGLRYEQYF. The CDR3 coding sequence is TGCGCCAGCAGTCAATCGGGTTGGGGGTTGCGCTACGAGCAGTACTTC.

The chain uses TRBV7-2 and TRBJ2-3; D possibly corresponds to TRBD2 (6 bases). The germline V gene encodes CDR1 SGHTA and CDR2 FQGNSA. V lost 3 bases and J 8 bases, leaving 21 bases between the germline ends. This CDR3 has 16 amino acids. The CDR3 spells CASSLFAGTPFGTQYF. CDR3 in DNA: TGTGCCAGCAGCTTGTTTGCGGGGACCCCGTTTGGTACGCAGTATTTT.

This clonotype turned up a few times. J is TRBJ2-1 and V is TRBV18; 9 bases map to TRBD2. With 3 bases clipped from V and 3 bases from J, the junction kept 3 bases outside the gene matches. Germline-derived CDR1 and CDR2 are KGHSH and LQKENI. The CDR3 is 15 residues long. CDR3: CASSPGLAIYNEQFF. The CDR3 region has the DNA TGTGCCAGCTCACCGGGACTAGCAATCTACAATGAGCAGTTCTTC.

There are many counts of this clonotype. This chain joins TRBV3-1 and TRBJ2-1; D ambiguous. Germline V gives CDR1 LGHDT, CDR2 YNNKEL (reference sequence). Trimming left V 1 base short and J 7 bases short, with 8 bases between. The CDR3 totals 13 residues. In DNA form, the CDR3 reads TGTGCCAGCAGCCAAGTTCTACGGAATGAGCAGTTCTTC. Translation gives CASSQVLRNEQFF.

The chain recombines TRBV20-1 with TRBJ2-7; 7 bases are a match to TRBD1. Germline CDR1 and CDR2: DFQATT and SNEGSKA (reference sequence). This CDR3 is 14 amino acids long. Trimming took 6 bases from V and 7 from J; bases not matched to a gene: 15. CDR3 in amino acids: CSAAGQVVVREQYF. The CDR3 DNA follows: TGCAGTGCAGCCGGACAGGTGGTGGTTCGGGAGCAGTACTTC.

This clonotype was picked up many times. The chain recombines TRBV24-1 with TRBJ2-7, with D unresolved. The CDR3 is 12 amino acids. The V end lost 0 bases, the J end lost 5 bases, and 4 bases lay between the germline ends. In germline, CDR1 is KGHDR, CDR2 SFDVKD. The DNA for the CDR3 is TGTGCCACCAGTGATTTGGGACACGAGCAGTACTTC. Its translation is CATSDLGHEQYF.

This clonotype has a count of ten or more. At one end, the junction sequence differs from germline, possibly due to a read error. V gene TRBV28 combines with J gene TRBJ2-5, with D tentatively TRBD1 (5 bases). Germline CDR1 MDHEN, CDR2 SYDVKM. The CDR3 is 14 amino acids. The CDR3 reads CASSLSGYQETQYF. The CDR3 bases are TGCGCCAGCAGCTTGTCAGGGTACCAAGAGACCCAGTACTTC.

This clonotype was seen many times. The chain employs TRBV20-1 and TRBJ2-1; D gene unclear. The germline CDR1 and CDR2 sequences are DFQATT and SNEGSKA (reference sequence). The CDR3 is 12 residues long. V gave up 3 bases and J gave up 4 bases, with 7 bases separating them. The CDR3 nucleotides read TGCAGTGCTAGCCGAGAATACAATGAGCAGTTCTTC. Translated, it gives CSASREYNEQFF.

This clonotype has ten or more counts. V usage is TRBV12-3 or TRBV12-4 and J usage is TRBJ1-6; possible D gene TRBD1, 5 bases. The CDR3 loop spans 13 amino acids. V dropped 3 bases and J dropped 9 bases, with 9 bases sitting between them. The CDR3 here is CASSFGGSSPLHF. DNA for the CDR3: TGTGCCAGCAGTTTTGGGGGGAGTTCACCCCTCCACTTT.

The rearrangement joins TRBV12-3 or TRBV12-4 to TRBJ1-6, with 8 bases lining up with TRBD1. Unmatched junction bases numbered 13, after V lost 3 bases and J lost 9 bases. This CDR3 contains 17 residues. The CDR3 nucleotides are TGTGCCAGCAGTTTCCAGGGGGCGCTAAGGGATCGTTCACCCCTCCACTTT. It codes for CASSFQGALRDRSPLHF.

This clonotype was counted a few times. The chain couples TRBV12-5 to TRBJ1-5; no reliable D call. Germline V CDR1 and CDR2: LGHNT, FRNRAP. The CDR3 is 14 amino acids. Deletions cut 0 bases from V and 5 bases from J, with 8 bases between. CDR3 sequence reads: CASGLVQRDQPQHF. CDR3 sequence (DNA): TGTGCTAGTGGTTTGGTACAACGAGATCAGCCCCAGCATTTT.

This clonotype was detected many times. The chain carries TRBV19 and TRBJ1-1, with D hard to call. Looked up from germline, CDR1 is LNHDA and CDR2 is SQIVND (reference sequence). V lost 2 bases and J 5 bases, leaving 3 bases between the germline ends. There are 11 residues in the CDR3. The CDR3 DNA sequence: TGTGCCAGTAGTATAAAAACTGAAGCTTTCTTT. Protein: CASSIKTEAFF.

This clonotype came up many times. The V gene is TRBV3-1, the J gene TRBJ2-5; D may be TRBD2 (5 bases). Germline V lookup: CDR1 LGHDT, CDR2 YNNKEL (reference sequence). The CDR3 has 16 residues. V was pared by 1 base and J by 9 bases, with 21 bases between. CDR3 nucleotides: TGTGCCAGCAGCCAAGTTCGAGCGGTTCATTTCTTGGCCCAGTACTTC. It specifies CASSQVRAVHFLAQYF.

This clonotype was seen repeatedly, ten times or more. J is TRBJ1-6 and V is TRBV28; no clear D gene. Germline V gene data show CDR1 as MDHEN and CDR2 as SYDVKM. The ends were cut back, 3 bases at V and 10 bases at J, with 16 bases in the middle. The CDR3 is 15 residues long. This CDR3 reads CASSFSSGLESPLHF. The CDR3 DNA sequence: TGTGCCAGCAGTTTTTCGTCCGGGTTAGAGTCACCCCTCCACTTT. The full variable domain, completed using reference TRBV28 and TRBJ1-6, is DVKVTQSSRYLVKRTGEKVFLECVQDMDHENMFWYRQDPGLGLRLIYFSYDVKMKEKGDIPEGYSVSREKKERFSLILESASTNQTSMYLCASSFSSGLESPLHFGNGTRLTVT.

On this clonotype itself: The junction departs from germline at one end; a sequencing error may be responsible. J is TRBJ1-5 and V is TRBV20-1, with D maybe TRBD1 (5 bases). The CDR3 extends over 12 amino acids. Germline CDR1 and CDR2: DFQATT and SNEGSKA (reference sequence). CDR3: CSATDKYQPQRF. The CDR3 nucleotides read TGCAGTGCCACGGACAAGTATCAGCCCCAGCGTTTT.

The CDR3 DNA sequence: TGTGCCAGCAGCCCCCCCCCGTCGGCTAGCTACCAAGAGACCCAGTACTTC. Residues: CASSPPPSASYQETQYF. The genes are TRBV7-2 and TRBJ2-5, with a possible D match to TRBD2 (5 bases). The V end lost 5 bases, the J end lost 0 bases, and 19 bases lay between the germline ends. Germline CDR1 is SGHTA and CDR2 is FQGNSA. The CDR3 is made up of 17 amino acids.